The 5 T cell receptor beta chains reported below all come from one sample, sequenced in a study of T-cell reconstitution after alpha-beta-depleted transplantation in children. Preparation of the TCRbeta library used unique molecular identifiers. In TCRdb, the PCR reads were re-called with MiXCR into one record per CDR3 protein. The table shows roughly 220,000 distinct CDR3 sequences, with around 9.7% occurring only once. The sequencing used PBMCs from the stem cell graft donor, collected from the stem cell graft. Receptors were obtained from a human donor who donated a stem cell graft to a child with SCID.

This clonotype has at least ten counts. The chain recombines TRBV7-8 with TRBJ2-1; D unresolved. The V gene's germline CDR1 is SGHVS and CDR2 FQNEAQ. Between the trimmed V and J ends, which lost 5 bases and 7 bases, there was a span of 24 bases. The CDR3 has 17 amino acids. The CDR3 region is CASSRGPQTSIMNEQFF. As DNA, the CDR3 is TGTGCCAGCAGCCGCGGCCCCCAGACCAGCATAATGAATGAGCAGTTCTTC.

This clonotype has ten or more counts. The gene calls are TRBV15 and TRBJ2-1, with 10 bases identical to TRBD2. Losses at the gene ends were 0 bases for V and 7 bases for J; bases not matched to a gene: 6. In germline, CDR1 is LNHNV, CDR2 YYDKDF (reference sequence). The CDR3 length is 16 residues. CDR3 region: CATSRDGLAGENEQFF. The DNA of the CDR3 is TGTGCCACCAGCAGAGATGGGCTAGCGGGGGAGAATGAGCAGTTCTTC.

This clonotype was picked up many times. In DNA, the CDR3 is TGTGCCAGCAGGGAGTCCGGGACAGGGACATGGGATACGCAGTATTTT. Translating it yields CASRESGTGTWDTQYF. This chain connects TRBV6-1 to TRBJ2-3; 9 bases line up with TRBD1. The germline V gene encodes CDR1 MNHNS and CDR2 SASEGT. J gave up 6 bases and V 6 bases, and 13 bases lay outside the gene matches. There are 16 residues in the CDR3.

Concerning this clonotype: This may arise from a read error, as a much more abundant clone is one base away. V gene TRBV5-4 combines with J gene TRBJ2-5; 9 nucleotides match TRBD2. The germline V gene has CDR1 SGHNT and CDR2 YYREEE (reference sequence). This CDR3 contains 17 residues. V was pared by 2 bases and J by 2 bases, with 10 bases of the junction left unmatched. The CDR3 spells CASSFGARLAAQETQYF. CDR3 DNA: TGTGCCAGCAGCTTCGGGGCGCGACTAGCGGCTCAAGAGACCCAGTACTTC.

This clonotype was seen repeatedly, ten times or more. This CDR3 is CASSWASGGFLETQYF. Here the CDR3 DNA reads TGTGCCAGCAGCTGGGCCAGCGGGGGGTTTTTAGAGACCCAGTACTTC. The V and J genes are TRBV7-2 and TRBJ2-5; 9 nucleotides line up with TRBD2. Germline trimming cut 4 bases from V and 4 bases from J; bases unmatched to any gene: 10. The CDR3 has 16 residues. The germline gives CDR1 SGHTA, CDR2 FQGNSA.